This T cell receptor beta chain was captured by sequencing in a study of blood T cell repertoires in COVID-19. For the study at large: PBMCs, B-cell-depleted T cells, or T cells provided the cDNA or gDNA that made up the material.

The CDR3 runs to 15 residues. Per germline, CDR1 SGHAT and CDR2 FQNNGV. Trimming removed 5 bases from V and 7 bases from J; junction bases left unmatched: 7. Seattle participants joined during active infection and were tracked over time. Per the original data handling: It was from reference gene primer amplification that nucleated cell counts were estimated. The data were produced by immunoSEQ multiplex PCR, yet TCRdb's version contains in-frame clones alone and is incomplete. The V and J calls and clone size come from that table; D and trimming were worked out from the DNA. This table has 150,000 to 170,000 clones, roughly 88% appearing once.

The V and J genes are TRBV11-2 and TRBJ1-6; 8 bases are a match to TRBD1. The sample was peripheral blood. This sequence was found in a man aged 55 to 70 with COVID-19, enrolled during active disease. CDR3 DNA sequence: TGTGCCAGCAGCGGACAGGGAAATGAAAATTCACCCCTCCACTTT. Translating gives CASSGQGNENSPLHF. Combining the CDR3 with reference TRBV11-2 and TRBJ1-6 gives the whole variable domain EAGVAQSPRYKIIEKRQSVAFWCNPISGHATLYWYQQILGQGPKLLIQFQNNGVVDDSQLPKDRFSAERLKGVDSTLKIQPAKLEDSAVYLCASSGQGNENSPLHFGNGTRLTVT.